This paragraph covers one T cell receptor beta chain sequence. Attachment of unique molecular identifiers was made to individual cDNA molecules. One entry per CDR3 protein results from TCRdb running MiXCR on the 5' RACE reads. The sample lists 80,000 to 95,000 distinct CDR3 sequences; roughly 15% were seen once. V was cut by 1 base and J by 6 bases, with 3 bases left in between. This CDR3 has 12 residues. Germline V gives CDR1 LNHNV, CDR2 YYDKDF (reference sequence). This sample is part of a study of early T cells in non-severe SARS-CoV-2 infection. The receptor's source is an adult who was a healthcare worker with PCR-confirmed SARS-CoV-2 infection or an uninfected control (not recorded which). The material sequenced was whole blood. The chain couples TRBV15 to TRBJ1-4; D is unresolved. CDR3 loop: CATSRVYEKLFF. CDR3 nucleotide sequence: TGTGCCACCAGCAGAGTGTATGAAAAACTGTTTTTT. The whole variable domain, filled in from reference TRBV15 and TRBJ1-4, reads DAMVIQNPRYQVTQFGKPVTLSCSQTLNHNVMYWYQQKSSQAPKLLFHYYDKDFNNEADTPDNFQSRRPNTSFCFLDIRSPGLGDTAMYLCATSRVYEKLFFGSGTQLSVL.